The sequence of this T cell receptor beta chain was determined in a study of PD-1 blockade in mismatch repair-deficient tumors. Overall study: All were previously treated, progressing patients with about twelve mismatch repair-deficient cancer types.

On this clone itself: Its antigen is unidentified.

The TCR-sequenced patients were a few responders to pembrolizumab. Study-wide results and limits: Rapid post-treatment expansion, then contraction, generally preceding radiologic response, marked tumor-resident clones.

Assay: immunoSEQ multiplex PCR; the TCRdb copy retains only in-frame clones and omits some. The data hold more than 95,000 clones, with 70% to 90% observed a single time. The sequence came from an adult with mismatch repair-deficient cancer. The material was peripheral blood, obtained 44 weeks after starting pembrolizumab.

The CDR3 here is CASSPDRHTIYF. CDR3 in DNA: TGTGCCAGCAGCCCCGATCGACACACCATATATTTT. The chain recombines TRBV11-3 with TRBJ1-3; D not resolved. Germline V CDR1 and CDR2: SGHNT, YENEEA. The CDR3 length is 12 residues. Trimming cost V 5 bases and J 8 bases, with 10 bases left between them.